These 19 T cell receptor beta chains were sequenced from one sample in a study of control samples from healthy donors and cancer patients. The data were produced by immunoSEQ multiplex PCR, yet TCRdb's version contains in-frame clones alone and is incomplete. The repertoire consists of roughly 9,700 clones, with roughly 91% occurring once and the leading ten covering about a fifth. The sample consisted of PBMCs. The receptors here all came from a man aged 55 to 70 with colorectal cancer.

The chain has TRBV2 and TRBJ2-1; D remains unclear. The CDR3 has 13 residues. V was trimmed by 2 bases and J by 8 bases, leaving 10 bases between them. Germline loops: CDR1 SNHLY, CDR2 FYNNEI. This CDR3 is CASSELESYEQFF. Written as DNA, the CDR3 is TGTGCCAGCAGTGAACTAGAATCTTATGAGCAGTTCTTC. Full variable domain (remainder filled in from reference TRBV2 and TRBJ2-1): EPEVTQTPSHQVTQMGQEVILRCVPISNHLYFYWYRQILGQKVEFLVSFYNNEISEKSEIFDDQFSVERPDGSNFTLKIRSTKLEDSAMYFCASSELESYEQFFGPGTRLTVL.

The rearrangement uses TRBV19 and TRBJ1-5; D ambiguous. This CDR3 comprises 15 residues. CDR1 and CDR2 (germline): LNHDA, SQIVND (reference sequence). Trimming removed 3 bases at V and 3 bases at J, with 12 bases between. The CDR3 DNA sequence: TGTGCCAGTAGTATCCTATTAGGGAACAATCAGCCCCAGCATTTT. It codes for CASSILLGNNQPQHF.

The rearrangement joins TRBV6-5 to TRBJ2-1; 8 nucleotides line up with TRBD2. With V trimmed by 8 bases and J by 3 bases, 6 bases remained unmatched. The germline V gene has CDR1 MNHEY and CDR2 SVGAGI. The CDR3 has 14 residues. The CDR3 coding sequence is TGTGCCAGCCGGCGCGCGGGGGGCTACAATGAGCAGTTCTTC. Translated, it gives CASRRAGGYNEQFF.

The V gene is TRBV24-1, the J gene TRBJ2-5, with 10 bases that match TRBD2. The junction had 10 bases not matched to a gene; V was cut back by 4 bases and J by 3 bases. Germline V gene sequence: CDR1 KGHDR, CDR2 SFDVKD. The CDR3 covers 17 residues. The CDR3 loop is CATSDTSGDTQEETQYF. In DNA, the CDR3 is TGTGCCACCAGTGACACTAGCGGGGATACTCAAGAAGAGACCCAGTACTTC.

V and J are TRBV29-1 and TRBJ1-1; D might be TRBD1 (5 bases). CDR3 length: 14 amino acids. The V gene's germline CDR1 is SQVTM and CDR2 ANQGSEA. With 0 bases removed from V and 4 bases from J, the gap between germline ends came to 12 bases. CDR3 protein: CSVEDRQGSTEAFF. The CDR3 nucleotides read TGCAGCGTTGAAGATCGGCAGGGCAGCACTGAAGCTTTCTTT.

This clone occurred a few times. This rearrangement joins TRBV9 to TRBJ2-3, with TRBD2 identical over 9 bases. The junction had 11 bases not matched to a gene; V was cut back by 0 bases and J by 6 bases. The CDR3 sequence is 17 residues long. From germline, CDR1 is SGDLS and CDR2 YYNGEE. CDR3 residues: CASSVASLAGTLDTQYF. The CDR3 DNA follows: TGTGCCAGCAGCGTAGCATCCCTAGCGGGGACTCTGGATACGCAGTATTTT.

The chain recombines TRBV10-3 with TRBJ2-3, with unresolved D. CDR1 and CDR2 (germline): ENHRY, SYGVKD. Trimming pared 6 bases from V and 0 bases from J, leaving 31 bases between. The CDR3 sequence is 21 residues long. In DNA, the CDR3 is TGTGCCATCAGCCAACCGGTCCCAGTCGACCGTATATTTTCTAGCACAGATACGCAGTATTTT. Protein: CAISQPVPVDRIFSSTDTQYF.

J is TRBJ2-2 and V is TRBV7-2; the D call may be TRBD1 or TRBD2 (6 bases each). CDR3 length equals 15 residues. The germline gives CDR1 SGHTA, CDR2 FQGNSA. The V gene lost 5 bases and the J gene lost 8 bases, with 18 bases spanning the gap. CDR3 protein: CASSPGAGYSGELFF. The CDR3 coding sequence is TGTGCCAGCAGCCCGGGGGCAGGCTATAGTGGGGAGCTGTTTTTT.

This clone was seen just once. The rearrangement uses TRBV6-5 and TRBJ1-1; unclear D gene. Trimming took 0 bases from V and 5 from J, leaving 7 bases between them. CDR1 and CDR2 from the germline V gene are MNHEY and SVGAGI. The CDR3 contains 13 residues. The CDR3 sequence: CASSYSMRTEAFF. The CDR3 DNA sequence: TGTGCCAGCAGTTACTCAATGAGGACTGAAGCTTTCTTT.

This chain joins TRBV6-5 and TRBJ1-1, with D maybe TRBD1 (5 bases). The CDR3 contains 14 residues. From germline, CDR1 is MNHEY and CDR2 SVGAGI. V lost 4 bases and J lost 3, with 12 bases in between. As DNA, the CDR3 is TGTGCCAGCAGTTTTCGGGACTCATACACTGAAGCTTTCTTT. It specifies CASSFRDSYTEAFF.

The gene calls are TRBV20-1 and TRBJ1-1; the D gene is possibly TRBD1 (6 bases). Trimming removed 8 bases at V and 13 bases at J, with 11 bases between. Germline values: CDR1 DFQATT, CDR2 SNEGSKA (reference sequence). This CDR3 spans 8 amino acids. The CDR3 region is CSRQDFFF. Here the CDR3 DNA reads TGCAGTCGACAGGATTTTTTCTTT.

The V call is TRBV11-1, the J call TRBJ1-2; D possibly corresponds to TRBD1 (5 bases). From germline, CDR1 is SGHAT and CDR2 FQDESV (reference sequence). There are 14 residues in the CDR3. V lost 5 bases, J lost 5 bases, and 15 bases lay in between. The CDR3 loop is CASSRLGDGYGYTF. The CDR3 DNA reads as TGTGCCAGCAGCCGACTCGGGGACGGGTATGGCTACACCTTC.

The chain links TRBV7-2 to TRBJ1-1, with D tentatively TRBD1 (5 bases). Germline V gene data show CDR1 as SGHTA and CDR2 as FQGNSA. Trimming cost V 1 base and J 6 bases, with 15 bases left between them. The CDR3 has 15 residues. The CDR3 DNA reads as TGTGCCAGCAGCTTAGAGTTTTGGGGGGTCTCTGAAGCTTTCTTT. It translates to CASSLEFWGVSEAFF.

In its sample, this clone was seen once. V is TRBV5-1 and J is TRBJ1-2; unclear D gene. V dropped 1 base and J dropped 4 bases, with 11 bases sitting between them. This CDR3 has 14 amino acids. Germline V gene lookup returns CDR1 SGHRS and CDR2 YFSETQ. The CDR3 protein is CASSLSGESYGYTF. CDR3 coding DNA: TGCGCCAGCAGCTTGAGCGGGGAAAGCTATGGCTACACCTTC.

The chain joins TRBV20-1 to TRBJ2-1, with 12 bases fitting TRBD2. The CDR3 runs 15 residues. Germline V lookup: CDR1 DFQATT, CDR2 SNEGSKA (reference sequence). The V gene end was trimmed by 3 bases and the J gene end by 12 bases; junction bases not matched to a gene: 12. The CDR3 reads CSASSPASGGARQFF. The CDR3 DNA reads TGCAGTGCTAGTAGTCCGGCTAGCGGGGGGGCCCGGCAGTTCTTC.

The chain combines TRBV2 with TRBJ1-2; 9 bases are shared with TRBD1. With 7 bases clipped from V and 6 bases from J, the junction kept 9 bases outside the gene matches. Germline V gene lookup returns CDR1 SNHLY and CDR2 FYNNEI. This CDR3 comprises 14 residues. The CDR3 region has the DNA TGTGCCAGCACCCTGGGGACAGGGTGGAATGGCTACACCTTC. Protein sequence: CASTLGTGWNGYTF.

The chain has TRBV5-6 and TRBJ1-3; D is undetermined. The V end lost 6 bases, the J end lost 1 base, and 17 bases lay between the germline ends. CDR1 is SGHDT and CDR2 is YYEEEE in the germline V gene. This CDR3 contains 16 residues. Here the CDR3 DNA reads TGTGCCAGCACCGAGAAGATGACATTGTCTGGAAACACCATATATTTT. Translated, it gives CASTEKMTLSGNTIYF.

A single count supports this clone. The chain is built from TRBV30 and TRBJ1-2; TRBD1 is a possible D gene (6 bases). The V end lost 3 bases, the J end lost 5 bases, and 10 bases lay between the germline ends. Germline CDR1 is GTSNPN and CDR2 is SVGIG (reference sequence). This CDR3 is built from 12 residues. The CDR3: CAWRGGEYGYTF. The DNA for the CDR3 is TGTGCCTGGAGGGGGGGCGAGTATGGCTACACCTTC.

This clone showed up just a few times. The chain is built from TRBV19 and TRBJ2-1, with no clear D. CDR3 size: 13 residues. Germline assignment: CDR1 LNHDA and CDR2 SQIVND (reference sequence). Trimming pared 6 bases from V and 4 bases from J, leaving 10 bases between. In nucleotides, the CDR3 is TGTGCCAGTAGGCTCTACGGGTACAATGAGCAGTTCTTC. This sequence encodes CASRLYGYNEQFF. The variable domain in full, with the rest retrieved from reference TRBV19 and TRBJ2-1, is DGGITQSPKYLFRKEGQNVTLSCEQNLNHDAMYWYRQDPGQGLRLIYYSQIVNDFQKGDIAEGYSVSREKKESFPLTVTSAQKNPTAFYLCASRLYGYNEQFFGPGTRLTVL.